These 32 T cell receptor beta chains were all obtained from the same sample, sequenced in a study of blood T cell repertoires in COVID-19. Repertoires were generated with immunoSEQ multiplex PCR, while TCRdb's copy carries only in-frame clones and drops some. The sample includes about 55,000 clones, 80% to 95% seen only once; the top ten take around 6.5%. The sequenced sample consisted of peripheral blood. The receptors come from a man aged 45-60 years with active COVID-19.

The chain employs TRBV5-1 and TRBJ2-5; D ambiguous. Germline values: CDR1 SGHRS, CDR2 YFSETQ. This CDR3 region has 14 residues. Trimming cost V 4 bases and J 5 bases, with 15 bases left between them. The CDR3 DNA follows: TGCGCCAGCAGCAGAATCGGAATCAGGGAGACCCAGTACTTC. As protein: CASSRIGIRETQYF. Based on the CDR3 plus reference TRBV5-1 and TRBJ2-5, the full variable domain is KAGVTQTPRYLIKTRGQQVTLSCSPISGHRSVSWYQQTPGQGLQFLFEYFSETQRNKGNFPGRFSGRQFSNSRSEMNVSTLELGDSALYLCASSRIGIRETQYFGPGTRLLVL.

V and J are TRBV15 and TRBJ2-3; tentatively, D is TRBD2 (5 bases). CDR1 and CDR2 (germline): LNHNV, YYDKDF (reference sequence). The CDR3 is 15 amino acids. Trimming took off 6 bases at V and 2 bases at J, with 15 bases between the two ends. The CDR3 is CATRPKAAVTDTQYF. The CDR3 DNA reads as TGTGCCACCAGACCTAAAGCGGCCGTCACAGATACGCAGTATTTT.

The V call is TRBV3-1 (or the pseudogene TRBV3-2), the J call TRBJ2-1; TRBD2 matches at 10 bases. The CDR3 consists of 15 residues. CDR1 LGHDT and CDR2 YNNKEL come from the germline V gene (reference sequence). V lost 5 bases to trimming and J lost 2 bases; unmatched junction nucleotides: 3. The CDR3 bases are TGTGCCAGCAGCGTCCTAGCGGGAGCCTACAATGAGCAGTTCTTC. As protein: CASSVLAGAYNEQFF.

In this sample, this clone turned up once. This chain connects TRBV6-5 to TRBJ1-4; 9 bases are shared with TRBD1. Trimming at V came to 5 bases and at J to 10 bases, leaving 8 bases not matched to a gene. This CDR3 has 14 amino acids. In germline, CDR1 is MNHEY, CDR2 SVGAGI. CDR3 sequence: CASSRTGVKGKLFF. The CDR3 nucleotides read TGTGCCAGCAGTCGGACAGGGGTAAAGGGAAAACTGTTTTTT.

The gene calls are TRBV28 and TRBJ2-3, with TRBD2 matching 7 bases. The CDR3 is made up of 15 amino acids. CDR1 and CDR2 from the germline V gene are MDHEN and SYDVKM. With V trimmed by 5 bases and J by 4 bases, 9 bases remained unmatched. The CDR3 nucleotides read TGTGCCAGCAGTCGGGAAGCGGGGTTCCCAGATACGCAGTATTTT. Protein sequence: CASSREAGFPDTQYF.

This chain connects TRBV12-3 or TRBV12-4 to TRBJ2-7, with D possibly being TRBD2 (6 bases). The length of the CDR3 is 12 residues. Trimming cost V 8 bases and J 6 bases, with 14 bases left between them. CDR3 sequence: CASLRRDGEQYF. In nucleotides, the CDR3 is TGTGCCAGCCTCCGGCGGGATGGCGAGCAGTACTTC.

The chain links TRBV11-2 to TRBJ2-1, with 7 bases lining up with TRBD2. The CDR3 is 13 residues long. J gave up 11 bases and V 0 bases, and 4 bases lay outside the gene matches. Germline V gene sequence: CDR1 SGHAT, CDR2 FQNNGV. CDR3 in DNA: TGTGCCAGCAGCTTAGAAGGCGGGGGTAAGCAGTTCTTC. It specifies CASSLEGGGKQFF.

The CDR3 loop is CAWTRQARGYTF. CDR3 in DNA: TGTGCCTGGACCCGACAGGCGCGGGGCTACACCTTC. The chain is built from TRBV30 and TRBJ1-2, with TRBD1 as a possible D gene (6 bases). Trimming left V 4 bases short and J 8 bases short, with 14 bases between. Germline CDR1 is GTSNPN and CDR2 is SVGIG (reference sequence). CDR3 length equals 12 residues.

The CDR3 reads CASSPMDRDSPLHF. DNA of the CDR3: TGTGCCAGCTCACCTATGGACAGGGATTCACCCCTCCACTTT. V usage is TRBV18 and J usage is TRBJ1-6; 8 nucleotides agree with TRBD1. Germline CDR1 and CDR2: KGHSH and LQKENI. The V segment lost 3 bases and the J segment 8 bases; nucleotides outside the gene matches: 3. CDR3 size: 14 residues.

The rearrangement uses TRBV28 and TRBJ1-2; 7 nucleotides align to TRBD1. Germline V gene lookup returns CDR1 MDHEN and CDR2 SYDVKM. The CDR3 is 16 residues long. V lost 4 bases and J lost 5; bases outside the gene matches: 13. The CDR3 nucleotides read TGTGCCAGCAGTTCCTTTGGGGACAGAGGGCCTTATGGCTACACCTTC. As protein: CASSSFGDRGPYGYTF.

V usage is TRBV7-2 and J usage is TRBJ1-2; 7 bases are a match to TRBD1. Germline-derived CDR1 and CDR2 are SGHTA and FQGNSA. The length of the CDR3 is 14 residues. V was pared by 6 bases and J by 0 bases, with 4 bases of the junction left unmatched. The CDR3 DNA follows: TGTGCCAGCAGATGGGGGACAGCTAACTATGGCTACACCTTC. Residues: CASRWGTANYGYTF.

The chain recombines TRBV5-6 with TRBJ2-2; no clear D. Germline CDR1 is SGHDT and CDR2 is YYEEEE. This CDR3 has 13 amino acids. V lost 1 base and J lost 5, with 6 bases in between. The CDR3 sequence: CASSLSGTGELFF. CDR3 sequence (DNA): TGTGCCAGCAGCTTGTCCGGGACCGGGGAGCTGTTTTTT.

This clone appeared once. The CDR3 coding sequence is TGTGCCAGTAGTATGGCCGGGAGGGCCCGCTACGAGCAGTACTTC. Protein sequence: CASSMAGRARYEQYF. This chain joins TRBV19 and TRBJ2-7, with 8 bases matching TRBD2. This CDR3 has 15 residues. Germline loops: CDR1 LNHDA, CDR2 SQIVND (reference sequence). V was pared by 3 bases and J by 3 bases, with 7 bases of the junction left unmatched.

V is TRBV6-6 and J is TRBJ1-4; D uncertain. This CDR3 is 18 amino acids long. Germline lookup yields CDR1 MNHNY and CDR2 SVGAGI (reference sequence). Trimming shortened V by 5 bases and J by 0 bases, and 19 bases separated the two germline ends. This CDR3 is CASSPTPWGATTNEKLFF. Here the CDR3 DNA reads TGTGCCAGCAGTCCTACCCCCTGGGGAGCTACAACTAATGAAAAACTGTTTTTT.

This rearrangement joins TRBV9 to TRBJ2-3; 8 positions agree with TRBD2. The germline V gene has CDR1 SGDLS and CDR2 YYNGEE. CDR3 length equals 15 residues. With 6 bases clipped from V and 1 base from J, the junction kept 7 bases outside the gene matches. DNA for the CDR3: TGTGCCAGCACTTCCGGGGGGGCCGGCACAGATACGCAGTATTTT. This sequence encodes CASTSGGAGTDTQYF. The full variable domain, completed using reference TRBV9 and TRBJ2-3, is DSGVTQTPKHLITATGQRVTLRCSPRSGDLSVYWYQQSLDQGLQFLIQYYNGEERAKGNILERFSAQQFPDLHSELNLSSLELGDSALYFCASTSGGAGTDTQYFGPGTRLTVL.

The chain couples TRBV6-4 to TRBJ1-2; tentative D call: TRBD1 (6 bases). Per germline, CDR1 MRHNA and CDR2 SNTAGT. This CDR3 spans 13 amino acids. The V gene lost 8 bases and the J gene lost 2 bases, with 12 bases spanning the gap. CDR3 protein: CASRGAENYGYTF. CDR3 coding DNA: TGTGCCAGCCGGGGGGCCGAGAACTATGGCTACACCTTC.

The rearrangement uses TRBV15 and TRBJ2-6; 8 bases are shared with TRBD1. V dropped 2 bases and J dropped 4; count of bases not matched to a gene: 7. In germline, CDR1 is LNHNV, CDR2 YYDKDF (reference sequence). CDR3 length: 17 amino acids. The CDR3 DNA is TGTGCCACCAGCAGATCTCGACAGGGGACGGGGGCCAACGTCCTGACTTTC. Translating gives CATSRSRQGTGANVLTF.

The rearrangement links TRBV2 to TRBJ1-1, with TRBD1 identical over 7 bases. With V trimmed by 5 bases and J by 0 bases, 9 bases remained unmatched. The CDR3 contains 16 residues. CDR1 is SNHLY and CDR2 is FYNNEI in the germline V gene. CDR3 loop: CASSRQGINMNTEAFF. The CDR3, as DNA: TGTGCCAGCAGTAGACAGGGCATAAACATGAACACTGAAGCTTTCTTT.

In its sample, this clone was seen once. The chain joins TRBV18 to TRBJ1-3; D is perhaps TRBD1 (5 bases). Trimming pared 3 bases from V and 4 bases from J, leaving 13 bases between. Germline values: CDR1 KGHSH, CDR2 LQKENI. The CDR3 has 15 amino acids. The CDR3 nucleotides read TGTGCCAGCTCACCGGGGCTGGCTCTGGGAAACACCATATATTTT. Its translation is CASSPGLALGNTIYF.

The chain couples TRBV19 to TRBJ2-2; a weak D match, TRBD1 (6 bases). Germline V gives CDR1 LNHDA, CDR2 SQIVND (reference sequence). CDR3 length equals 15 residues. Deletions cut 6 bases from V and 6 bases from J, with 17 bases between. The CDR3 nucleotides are TGTGCCAGTAGGGGTGTGACAGGTAGTTCCGGGGAGCTGTTTTTT. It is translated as CASRGVTGSSGELFF.

The DNA for the CDR3 is TGTGCCAGTGCGGAAAACTATAATTCACCCCTCCACTTT. Translated: CASAENYNSPLHF. This chain joins TRBV25-1 and TRBJ1-6, with no clear D. CDR3 length equals 13 residues. CDR1 MGHDK and CDR2 SYGVNS come from the germline V gene. V lost 9 bases and J lost 3, with 9 bases in between.

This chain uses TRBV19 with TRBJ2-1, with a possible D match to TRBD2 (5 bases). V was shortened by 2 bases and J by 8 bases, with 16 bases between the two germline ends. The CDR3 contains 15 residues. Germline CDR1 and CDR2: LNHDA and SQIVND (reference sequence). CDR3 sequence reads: CASSILRVVSDEQFF. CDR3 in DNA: TGTGCCAGTAGTATATTAAGGGTGGTTAGCGATGAGCAGTTCTTC. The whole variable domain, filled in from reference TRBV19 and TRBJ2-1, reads DGGITQSPKYLFRKEGQNVTLSCEQNLNHDAMYWYRQDPGQGLRLIYYSQIVNDFQKGDIAEGYSVSREKKESFPLTVTSAQKNPTAFYLCASSILRVVSDEQFFGPGTRLTVL.

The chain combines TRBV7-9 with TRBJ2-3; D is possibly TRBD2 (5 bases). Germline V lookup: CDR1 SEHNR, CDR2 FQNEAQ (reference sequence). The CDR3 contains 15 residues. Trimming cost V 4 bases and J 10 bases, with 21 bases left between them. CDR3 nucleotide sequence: TGTGCCAGCAGCTCTCAGACTTCTAGGGAGTCCGCGCAGTATTTT. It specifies CASSSQTSRESAQYF.

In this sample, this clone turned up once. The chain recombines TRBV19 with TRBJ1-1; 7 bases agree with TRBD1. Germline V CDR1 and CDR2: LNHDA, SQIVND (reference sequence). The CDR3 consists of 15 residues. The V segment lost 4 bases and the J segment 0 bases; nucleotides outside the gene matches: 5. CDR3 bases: TGTGCCAGTAGTACCTCCGGGACAGTGAACACTGAAGCTTTCTTT. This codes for CASSTSGTVNTEAFF.

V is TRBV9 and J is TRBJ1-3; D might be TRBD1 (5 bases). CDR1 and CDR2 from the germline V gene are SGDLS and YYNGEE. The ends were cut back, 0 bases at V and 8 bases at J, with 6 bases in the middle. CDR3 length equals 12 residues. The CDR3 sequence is CASSVGGDTIYF. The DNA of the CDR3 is TGTGCCAGCAGCGTAGGGGGGGACACCATATATTTT.

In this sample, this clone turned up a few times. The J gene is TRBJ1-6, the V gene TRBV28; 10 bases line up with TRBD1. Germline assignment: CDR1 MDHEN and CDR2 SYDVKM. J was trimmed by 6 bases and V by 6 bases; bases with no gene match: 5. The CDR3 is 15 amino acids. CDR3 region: CASRGTGVSNSPLHF. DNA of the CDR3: TGTGCCAGCAGGGGGACAGGGGTGAGTAATTCACCCCTCCACTTT.

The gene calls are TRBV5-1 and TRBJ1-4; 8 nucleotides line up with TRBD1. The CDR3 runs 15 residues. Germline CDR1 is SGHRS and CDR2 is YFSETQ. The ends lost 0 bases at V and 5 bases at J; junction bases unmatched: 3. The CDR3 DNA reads TGCGCCAGCAGCTTGGCCAGGGGGCAGAATGAAAAACTGTTTTTT. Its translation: CASSLARGQNEKLFF.

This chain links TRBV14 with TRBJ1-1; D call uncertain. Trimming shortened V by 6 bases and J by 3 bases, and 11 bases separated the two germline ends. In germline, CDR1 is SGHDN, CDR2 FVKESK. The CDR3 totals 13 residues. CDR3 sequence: CASRESGDTEAFF. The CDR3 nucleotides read TGTGCCAGCAGAGAATCGGGAGACACTGAAGCTTTCTTT.

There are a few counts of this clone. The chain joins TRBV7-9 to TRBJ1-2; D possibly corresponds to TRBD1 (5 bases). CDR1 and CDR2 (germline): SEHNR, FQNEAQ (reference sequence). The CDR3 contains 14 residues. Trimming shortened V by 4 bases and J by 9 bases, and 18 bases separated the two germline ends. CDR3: CASSSPARVGSYTF. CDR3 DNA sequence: TGTGCCAGCAGCTCGCCGGCCAGGGTTGGGAGCTACACCTTC.

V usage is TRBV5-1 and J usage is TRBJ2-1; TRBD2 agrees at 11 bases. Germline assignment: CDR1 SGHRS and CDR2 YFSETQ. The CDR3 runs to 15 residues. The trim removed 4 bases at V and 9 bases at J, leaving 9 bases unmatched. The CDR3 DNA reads TGCGCCAGCAGCGTGACTAGCGGGACCGTGGGTGAGCAGTTCTTC. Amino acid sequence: CASSVTSGTVGEQFF.

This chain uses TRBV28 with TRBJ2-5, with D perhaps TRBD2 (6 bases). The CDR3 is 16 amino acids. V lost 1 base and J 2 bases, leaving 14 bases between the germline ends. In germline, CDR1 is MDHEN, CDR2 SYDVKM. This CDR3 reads CASSLSPSRGQETQYF. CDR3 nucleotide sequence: TGTGCCAGCAGTTTATCCCCCTCCCGGGGGCAAGAGACCCAGTACTTC.

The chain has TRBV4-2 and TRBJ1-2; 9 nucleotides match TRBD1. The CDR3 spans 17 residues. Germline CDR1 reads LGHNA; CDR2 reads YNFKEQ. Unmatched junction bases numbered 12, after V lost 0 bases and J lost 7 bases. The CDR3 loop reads CASSQDVIGQGYGGYTF. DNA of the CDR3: TGTGCCAGCAGCCAAGACGTCATAGGACAGGGGTATGGTGGCTACACCTTC.